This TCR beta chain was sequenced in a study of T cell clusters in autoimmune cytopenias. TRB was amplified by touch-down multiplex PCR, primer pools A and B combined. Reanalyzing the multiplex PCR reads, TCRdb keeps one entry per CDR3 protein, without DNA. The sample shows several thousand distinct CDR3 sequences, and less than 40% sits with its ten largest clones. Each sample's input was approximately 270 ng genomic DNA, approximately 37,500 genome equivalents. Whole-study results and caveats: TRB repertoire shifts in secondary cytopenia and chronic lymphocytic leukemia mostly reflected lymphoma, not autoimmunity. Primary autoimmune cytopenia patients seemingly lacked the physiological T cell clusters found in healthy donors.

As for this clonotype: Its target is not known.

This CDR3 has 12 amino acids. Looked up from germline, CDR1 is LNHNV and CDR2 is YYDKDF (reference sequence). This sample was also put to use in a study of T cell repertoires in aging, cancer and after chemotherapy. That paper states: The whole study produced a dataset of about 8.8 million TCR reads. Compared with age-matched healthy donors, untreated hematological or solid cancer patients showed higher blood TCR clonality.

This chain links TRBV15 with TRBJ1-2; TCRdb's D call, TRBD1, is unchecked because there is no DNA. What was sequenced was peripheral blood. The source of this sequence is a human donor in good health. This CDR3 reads CATRGQQGGYTF.